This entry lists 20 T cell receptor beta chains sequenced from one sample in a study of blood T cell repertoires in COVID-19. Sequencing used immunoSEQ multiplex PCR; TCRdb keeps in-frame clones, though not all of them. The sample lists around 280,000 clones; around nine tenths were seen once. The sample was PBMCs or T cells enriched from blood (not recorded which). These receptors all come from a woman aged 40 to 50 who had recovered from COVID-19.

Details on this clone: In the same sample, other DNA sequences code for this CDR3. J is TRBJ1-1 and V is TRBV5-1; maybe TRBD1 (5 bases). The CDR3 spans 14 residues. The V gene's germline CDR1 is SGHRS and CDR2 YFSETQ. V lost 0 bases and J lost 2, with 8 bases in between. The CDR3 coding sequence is TGCGCCAGCAGCTTGGGAACAGGAAACACTGAAGCTTTCTTT. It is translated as CASSLGTGNTEAFF.

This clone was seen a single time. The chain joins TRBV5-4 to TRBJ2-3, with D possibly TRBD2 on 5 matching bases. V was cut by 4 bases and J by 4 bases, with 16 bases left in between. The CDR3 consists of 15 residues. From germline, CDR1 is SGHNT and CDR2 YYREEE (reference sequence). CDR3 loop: CASSPSLGNADTQYF. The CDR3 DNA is TGTGCCAGCAGCCCCTCACTAGGCAATGCAGATACGCAGTATTTT.

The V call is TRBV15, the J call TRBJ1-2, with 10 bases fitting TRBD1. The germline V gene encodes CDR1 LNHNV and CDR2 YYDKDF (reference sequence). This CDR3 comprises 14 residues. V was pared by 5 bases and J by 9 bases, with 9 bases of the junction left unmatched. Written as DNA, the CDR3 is TGTGCCACCAGCCAAAGCGCGACAGGGGGCAGCTACACCTTC. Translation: CATSQSATGGSYTF.

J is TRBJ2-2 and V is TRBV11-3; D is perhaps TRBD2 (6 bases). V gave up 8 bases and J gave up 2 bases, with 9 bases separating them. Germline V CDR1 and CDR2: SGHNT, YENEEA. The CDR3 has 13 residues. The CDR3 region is CASSGANTGELFF. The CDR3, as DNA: TGTGCCAGCTCGGGAGCAAACACCGGGGAGCTGTTTTTT. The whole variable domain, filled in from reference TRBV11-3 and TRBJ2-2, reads EAGVVQSPRYKIIEKKQPVAFWCNPISGHNTLYWYLQNLGQGPELLIRYENEEAVDDSQLPKDRFSAERLKGVDSTLKIQPAELGDSAVYLCASSGANTGELFFGEGSRLTVL.

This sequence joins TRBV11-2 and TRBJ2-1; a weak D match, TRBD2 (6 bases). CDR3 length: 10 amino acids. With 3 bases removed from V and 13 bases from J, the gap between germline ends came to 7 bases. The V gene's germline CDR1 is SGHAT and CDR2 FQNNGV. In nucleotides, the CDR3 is TGTGCCAGCAGCTTTACTAGCCAGTTCTTC. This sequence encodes CASSFTSQFF.

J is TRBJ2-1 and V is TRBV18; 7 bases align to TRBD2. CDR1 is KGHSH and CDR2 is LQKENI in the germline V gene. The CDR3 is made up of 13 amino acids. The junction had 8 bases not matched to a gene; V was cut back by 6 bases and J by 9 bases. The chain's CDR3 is CASSREVGLEQFF. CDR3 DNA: TGTGCCAGCTCCCGGGAGGTAGGGCTTGAGCAGTTCTTC.

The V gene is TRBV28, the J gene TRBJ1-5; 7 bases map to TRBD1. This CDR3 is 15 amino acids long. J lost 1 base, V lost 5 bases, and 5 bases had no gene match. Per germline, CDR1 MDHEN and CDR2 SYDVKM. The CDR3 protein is CASSKDRFSNQPQHF. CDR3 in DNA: TGTGCCAGCAGTAAGGACAGGTTCAGCAATCAGCCCCAGCATTTT.

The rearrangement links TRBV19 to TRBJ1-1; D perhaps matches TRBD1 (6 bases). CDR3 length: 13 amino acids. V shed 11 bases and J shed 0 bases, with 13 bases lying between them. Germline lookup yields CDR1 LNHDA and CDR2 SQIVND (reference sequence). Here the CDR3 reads CAGSGVVNTEAFF. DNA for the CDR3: TGTGCCGGTTCAGGGGTAGTGAACACTGAAGCTTTCTTT.

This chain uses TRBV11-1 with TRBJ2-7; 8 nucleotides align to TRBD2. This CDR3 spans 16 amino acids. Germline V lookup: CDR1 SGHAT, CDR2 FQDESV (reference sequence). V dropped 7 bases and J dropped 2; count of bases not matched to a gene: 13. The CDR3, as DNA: TGTGCCAGCACCCGGCGGGAGAGTAGCGGGACCTACGAGCAGTACTTC. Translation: CASTRRESSGTYEQYF.

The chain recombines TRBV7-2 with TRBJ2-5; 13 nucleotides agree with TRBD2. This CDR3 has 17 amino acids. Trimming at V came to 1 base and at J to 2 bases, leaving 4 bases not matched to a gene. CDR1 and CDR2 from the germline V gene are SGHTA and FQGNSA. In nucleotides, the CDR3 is TGTGCCAGCAGCTTAGTGGGACTAGCGGGACCTCAAGAGACCCAGTACTTC. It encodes CASSLVGLAGPQETQYF.

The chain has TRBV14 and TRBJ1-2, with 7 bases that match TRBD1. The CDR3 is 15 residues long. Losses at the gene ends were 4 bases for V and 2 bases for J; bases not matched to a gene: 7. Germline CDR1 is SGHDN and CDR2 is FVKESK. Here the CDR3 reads CASSRDSLTNYGYTF. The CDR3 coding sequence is TGTGCCAGCAGCCGGGACAGCTTGACAAACTATGGCTACACCTTC.

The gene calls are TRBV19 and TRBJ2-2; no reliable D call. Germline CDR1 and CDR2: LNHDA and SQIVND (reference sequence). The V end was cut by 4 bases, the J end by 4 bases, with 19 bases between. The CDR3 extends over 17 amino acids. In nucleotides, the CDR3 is TGTGCCAGTAGTAGAGCCGGCCTAGAATACCTCACCGGGGAGCTGTTTTTT. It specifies CASSRAGLEYLTGELFF.

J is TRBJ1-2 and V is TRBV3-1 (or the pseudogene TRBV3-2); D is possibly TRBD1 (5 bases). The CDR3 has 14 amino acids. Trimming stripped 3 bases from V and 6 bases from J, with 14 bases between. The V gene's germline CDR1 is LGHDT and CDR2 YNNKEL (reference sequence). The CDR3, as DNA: TGTGCCAGCAGCCATAGGGACTTCCAGGATGGCTACACCTTC. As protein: CASSHRDFQDGYTF.

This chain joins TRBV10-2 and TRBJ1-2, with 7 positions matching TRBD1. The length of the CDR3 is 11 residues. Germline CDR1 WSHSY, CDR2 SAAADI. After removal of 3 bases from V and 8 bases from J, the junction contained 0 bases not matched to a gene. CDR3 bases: TGCGCCAGCAGTGAAGGGGGCGGCTACACCTTC. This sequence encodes CASSEGGGYTF.

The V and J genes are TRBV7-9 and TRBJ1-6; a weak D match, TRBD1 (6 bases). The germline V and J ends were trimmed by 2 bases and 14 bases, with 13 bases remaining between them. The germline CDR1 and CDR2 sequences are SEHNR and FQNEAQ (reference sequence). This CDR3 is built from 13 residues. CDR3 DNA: TGTGCCAGCAGCTTAAATGGACAGTCGGCCCTCCACTTT. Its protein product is CASSLNGQSALHF.

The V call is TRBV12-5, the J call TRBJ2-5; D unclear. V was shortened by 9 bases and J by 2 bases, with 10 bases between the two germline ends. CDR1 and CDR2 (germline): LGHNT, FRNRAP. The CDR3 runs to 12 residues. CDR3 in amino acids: CASALGQETQYF. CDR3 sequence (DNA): TGTGCTAGCGCGCTAGGACAAGAGACCCAGTACTTC.

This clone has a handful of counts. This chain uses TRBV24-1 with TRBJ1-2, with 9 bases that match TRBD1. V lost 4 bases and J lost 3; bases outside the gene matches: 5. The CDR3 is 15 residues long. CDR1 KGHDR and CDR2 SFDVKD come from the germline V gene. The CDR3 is CATSDGTGLDYGYTF. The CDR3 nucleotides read TGTGCCACCAGTGACGGGACAGGGTTAGACTATGGCTACACCTTC.

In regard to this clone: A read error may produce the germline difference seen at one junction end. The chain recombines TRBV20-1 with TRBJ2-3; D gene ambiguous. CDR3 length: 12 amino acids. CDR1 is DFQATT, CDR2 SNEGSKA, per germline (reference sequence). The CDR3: CSASPEPIRRGF. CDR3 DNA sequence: TGCAGTGCTAGTCCGGAGCCTATACGTAGAGGATTT.

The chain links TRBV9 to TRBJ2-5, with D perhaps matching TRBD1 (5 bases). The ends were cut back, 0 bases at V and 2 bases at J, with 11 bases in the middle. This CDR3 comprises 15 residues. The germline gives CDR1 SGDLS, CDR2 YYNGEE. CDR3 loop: CASSVGGRTQETQYF. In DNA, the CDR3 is TGTGCCAGCAGCGTAGGAGGCAGGACACAAGAGACCCAGTACTTC. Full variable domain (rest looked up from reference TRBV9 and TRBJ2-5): DSGVTQTPKHLITATGQRVTLRCSPRSGDLSVYWYQQSLDQGLQFLIQYYNGEERAKGNILERFSAQQFPDLHSELNLSSLELGDSALYFCASSVGGRTQETQYFGPGTRLLVL.

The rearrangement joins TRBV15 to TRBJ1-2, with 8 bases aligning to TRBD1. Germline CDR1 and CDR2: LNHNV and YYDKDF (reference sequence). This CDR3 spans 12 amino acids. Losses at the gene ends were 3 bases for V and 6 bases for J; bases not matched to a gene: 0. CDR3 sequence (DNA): TGTGCCACCAGCAGGGACAGGGATGGCTACACCTTC. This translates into CATSRDRDGYTF.